This is a list of T cell receptor beta chains from one sample in a study of cytomegalovirus exposure and HLA in healthy donors. Data came from immunoSEQ multiplex PCR; TCRdb stores just in-frame clones and leaves some out. The sample has about 100,000 clones; more than 65% are singletons. The specimen sequenced was PBMCs. The origin of the receptors is a woman aged 45-59 years in good health and CMV-seropositive. The CDR3 runs from the conserved cysteine through the conserved F or W. The D gene is left open where the match is weak. Clone size appears in some rows only: once, few, many, or a class for an expanded clone.

TRBD2,few,TRBV15,TRBJ2-1,CATSRDLGGGANEQFF,TGTGCCACCAGCAGAGATCTGGGCGGGGGGGCCAATGAGCAGTTCTTC
.,.,TRBV6-5,TRBJ2-2,CASSWRGQGELFF,TGTGCCAGCAGTTGGCGGGGTCAAGGGGAGCTGTTTTTT
.,.,TRBV6-5,TRBJ1-2,CASSSVGGGYGYTF,TGTGCCAGCAGCTCCGTCGGGGGGGGCTATGGCTACACCTTC
.,once,TRBV7-3,TRBJ1-1,CASSLRGLATEAFF,TGTGCCAGCAGCTTAAGGGGGCTGGCCACTGAAGCTTTCTTT
.,.,TRBV9,TRBJ2-3,CASSADTQYF,TGTGCCAGCAGCGCGGATACGCAGTATTTT
TRBD2,.,TRBV4-1,TRBJ2-7,CASSRQTSASSYEQYF,TGCGCCAGCAGCCGCCAAACTAGCGCCAGCTCCTACGAGCAGTACTTC
TRBD1,.,TRBV9,TRBJ2-7,CASSVDTGASYEQYF,TGTGCCAGCAGCGTAGATACAGGGGCCTCCTACGAGCAGTACTTC
.,.,TRBV6-5,TRBJ1-1,CASSYGVLANTEAFF,TGTGCCAGCAGTTACGGAGTCCTGGCGAACACTGAAGCTTTCTTT
.,.,TRBV19,TRBJ1-6,CASSIEEGGPGNSPLHF,TGTGCCAGTAGTATTGAGGAGGGGGGGCCTGGTAATTCACCCCTCCACTTT
TRBD1,.,TRBV4-2,TRBJ1-1,CASSQETGVGAEAFF,TGTGCCAGCAGCCAAGAAACAGGGGTGGGGGCTGAAGCTTTCTTT
.,.,TRBV6-1,TRBJ1-6,CASSEGVGGVGSPLHF,TGTGCCAGCAGTGAAGGTGTGGGGGGTGTAGGTTCACCCCTCCACTTT
.,.,TRBV14,TRBJ1-1,CASSQAGGAFGNTEAFF,TGTGCCAGCAGCCAGGCTGGGGGCGCCTTCGGAAACACTGAAGCTTTCTTT
.,.,TRBV13,TRBJ2-3,CASSFRSREAQYF,TGTGCCAGCAGCTTTAGGAGCAGGGAAGCGCAGTATTTT
.,.,TRBV5-4,TRBJ1-3,CASSLGGPGNTIYF,TGTGCCAGCAGCTTGGGGGGGCCAGGAAACACCATATATTTT
.,.,TRBV11-1,TRBJ2-7,CASSLATYSYEQYF,TGTGCCAGCAGCTTAGCCACGTACAGCTACGAGCAGTACTTC
TRBD1,once,TRBV30,TRBJ2-7,CAGGQDEQYF,TGTGCCGGAGGACAGGACGAGCAGTACTTC
.,.,TRBV11-2,TRBJ1-2,CASSLGGESVYGYTF,TGTGCCAGCAGCTTAGGGGGGGAGTCGGTCTATGGCTACACCTTC
.,.,TRBV19,TRBJ2-1,CASSTQRARPYNEQFF,TGTGCCAGTAGTACCCAGCGGGCCAGGCCCTACAATGAGCAGTTCTTC
.,.,TRBV9,TRBJ2-7,CASSVDDYSTYEQYF,TGTGCCAGCAGCGTAGATGATTACAGTACCTACGAGCAGTACTTC
TRBD2,.,TRBV30,TRBJ2-1,CAWSGLRGAGNEQFF,TGTGCCTGGAGTGGCCTGCGGGGGGCCGGGAATGAGCAGTTCTTC
.,.,TRBV5-8,TRBJ2-1,CASSFLMGGYNEQFF,TGTGCCAGCAGCTTCTTAATGGGCGGGTACAATGAGCAGTTCTTC
.,.,TRBV7-2,TRBJ2-1,CAGSLVAGGTYNEQFF,TGTGCCGGCAGCTTAGTGGCAGGGGGGACCTACAATGAGCAGTTCTTC
TRBD2,.,TRBV18,TRBJ2-7,CASSPAAGGSGEQYF,TGTGCCAGCTCACCAGCGGCGGGAGGGTCTGGTGAGCAGTACTTC
.,.,TRBV4-2,TRBJ2-3,CASRFKGTDTQYF,TGTGCCAGCCGCTTCAAGGGGACAGATACGCAGTATTTT
TRBD1,once,TRBV10-3,TRBJ2-7,CAIRTGDSYEQYF,TGTGCCATCAGAACAGGGGACTCCTACGAGCAGTACTTC
TRBD1,.,TRBV4-1,TRBJ1-1,CASSRARDRGLRTEAFF,TGCGCCAGCTCCAGAGCCCGGGACAGGGGCCTGAGGACTGAAGCTTTCTTT
.,.,TRBV5-4,TRBJ1-2,CASTPGDGYTF,TGTGCCAGCACTCCAGGGGATGGCTACACCTTC
.,.,TRBV6-4,TRBJ2-1,CASSDWSSANYNEQFF,TGTGCCAGCAGTGACTGGTCTAGCGCCAACTACAATGAGCAGTTCTTC
TRBD2,.,TRBV7-3,TRBJ2-1,CASSASGGAEFF,TGTGCCAGCAGCGCGAGCGGGGGGGCTGAGTTCTTC
.,.,TRBV11-2,TRBJ2-2,CASSLTGNTGELFF,TGTGCCAGCAGCTTAACAGGGAACACCGGGGAGCTGTTTTTT
TRBD1,.,TRBV30,TRBJ1-1,CAWNRDRMNTEAFF,TGTGCCTGGAATAGGGACAGGATGAACACTGAAGCTTTCTTT
.,.,TRBV20-1,TRBJ1-1,CSARAGTEAFF,TGCAGTGCAAGAGCAGGGACTGAAGCTTTCTTT
.,.,TRBV4-2,TRBJ1-6,CASSQVSGEDSPLHF,TGTGCCAGCAGCCAAGTCTCCGGAGAGGATTCACCCCTCCACTTT
.,.,TRBV7-3,TRBJ2-1,CASSLTGGIYNEQFF,TGTGCCAGCAGCTTAACTGGCGGGATTTACAATGAGCAGTTCTTC
.,.,TRBV6-5,TRBJ1-1,CASSMAGNTEAFF,TGTGCCAGCAGTATGGCTGGGAACACTGAAGCTTTCTTT
.,.,TRBV27,TRBJ1-2,CASRAGGGYTF,TGTGCCAGCAGGGCGGGCGGGGGCTACACCTTC
TRBD1,few,TRBV10-1,TRBJ2-7,CASSDGSGTGRHEQYF,TGCGCCAGCAGTGACGGGTCAGGGACAGGGCGCCACGAGCAGTACTTC
TRBD2,.,TRBV19,TRBJ2-7,CASSITAGDYEQYF,TGTGCCAGTAGTATAACGGCGGGGGACTACGAGCAGTACTTC